The 31 T cell receptor beta chains reported below all come from one sample, sequenced in a study of long-term antiretroviral therapy in people with HIV. Researchers report immunoSEQ v3.0 was run at survey level. The protocol was immunoSEQ multiplex PCR, while the TCRdb copy is restricted to in-frame clones and leaves out a portion. The table lists 15,000 to 20,000 clones, about 86% of them singletons. This sample comprised unsorted PBMCs, obtained just before starting antiretroviral therapy. The origin of the receptors is a man in his forties with HIV.

This chain uses TRBV10-2 with TRBJ2-7; 9 nucleotides line up with TRBD2. Germline CDR1 WSHSY, CDR2 SAAADI. The CDR3 spans 13 residues. The J segment lost 2 bases and the V segment lost 7 bases, leaving 3 bases of the junction unmatched. In DNA form, the CDR3 reads TGCGCCAGCAAGCAGCGGGAGGCCTACGAGCAGTACTTC. Protein: CASKQREAYEQYF.

Comments on this clone: It is likely a read error: a sequence one base away is far more abundant. CDR3 residues: CASSLQGAGELFF. The CDR3 region has the DNA TGTGCCAGCAGCTTACAGGGGGCCGGGGAGCTGTTTTTT. The chain employs TRBV7-9 and TRBJ2-2; 7 bases agree with TRBD1. The germline gives CDR1 SEHNR, CDR2 FQNEAQ (reference sequence). The CDR3 extends over 13 amino acids. Trimming removed 2 bases from V and 6 bases from J; junction bases left unmatched: 0.

Only a few counts were recorded for this clone. The chain links TRBV6-5 to TRBJ1-2, with D unresolved. The germline CDR1 and CDR2 sequences are MNHEY and SVGAGI. CDR3 length equals 13 residues. The V end lost 6 bases, the J end lost 1 base, and 9 bases lay between the germline ends. In nucleotides, the CDR3 is TGTGCCAGCAGCCGCAGCCTTAACTATGGCTACACCTTC. Its protein is CASSRSLNYGYTF.

This rearrangement joins TRBV29-1 to TRBJ2-1; 10 nucleotides match TRBD2. The CDR3 consists of 14 residues. In germline, CDR1 is SQVTM, CDR2 ANQGSEA. J gave up 7 bases and V 4 bases, and 7 bases lay outside the gene matches. The CDR3 DNA follows: TGCAGCGTTGCGGGTAGGACTAGCGGAAATGAGCAGTTCTTC. It codes for CSVAGRTSGNEQFF.

CDR3 nucleotides: TGTGCCAGCAGTGGACTAGAGAGCTCCTACGAGCAGTACTTC. Protein sequence: CASSGLESSYEQYF. The rearrangement joins TRBV6-6 to TRBJ2-7; 7 nucleotides line up with TRBD2. J lost 0 bases, V lost 5 bases, and 4 bases had no gene match. The CDR3 is made up of 14 amino acids. Germline CDR1 and CDR2: MNHNY and SVGAGI (reference sequence).

The genes are TRBV6-5 and TRBJ1-1; the D gene is possibly TRBD1 (5 bases). Germline values: CDR1 MNHEY, CDR2 SVGAGI. The V end was cut by 0 bases, the J end by 2 bases, with 13 bases between. The CDR3 sequence is 16 residues long. The CDR3 loop is CASSYSTGGDNTEAFF. DNA for the CDR3: TGTGCCAGCAGTTACTCGACCGGAGGGGATAACACTGAAGCTTTCTTT.

The chain employs TRBV6-1 and TRBJ1-4; D unclear. Trimming left V 0 bases short and J 7 bases short, with 12 bases between. Germline V lookup: CDR1 MNHNS, CDR2 SASEGT. The CDR3 has 15 residues. CDR3 DNA: TGTGCCAGCAGTGAAGCAGGGAATTGGCGTGAAAAACTGTTTTTT. This sequence encodes CASSEAGNWREKLFF.

The chain has TRBV7-9 and TRBJ2-1; 10 bases match TRBD2. The CDR3 extends over 14 amino acids. The J segment lost 9 bases and the V segment lost 2 bases, leaving 4 bases of the junction unmatched. CDR1 and CDR2 from the germline V gene are SEHNR and FQNEAQ (reference sequence). Written as DNA, the CDR3 is TGTGCCAGCAGCTTACTAGCGGGAGTGGCTGAGCAGTTCTTC. Amino acid sequence: CASSLLAGVAEQFF. The full variable domain, in which reference TRBV7-9 and TRBJ2-1 provide the parts outside the CDR3, is DTGVSQNPRHKITKRGQNVTFRCDPISEHNRLYWYRQTLGQGPEFLTYFQNEAQLEKSRLLSDRFSAERPKGSFSTLEIQRTEQGDSAMYLCASSLLAGVAEQFFGPGTRLTVL.

This chain links TRBV6-4 with TRBJ2-7; D gene ambiguous. The ends were cut back, 0 bases at V and 1 base at J, with 13 bases in the middle. Germline values: CDR1 MRHNA, CDR2 SNTAGT. This CDR3 has 16 residues. The CDR3 DNA reads as TGTGCCAGCAGTGACTCGATCCGGGTGAGGTCCTACGAGCAGTACTTC. As protein: CASSDSIRVRSYEQYF.

The chain's CDR3 is CASSRSGNTDTQYF. The CDR3 DNA reads TGTGCCAGCAGCCGGAGCGGGAATACAGATACGCAGTATTTT. The J gene is TRBJ2-3, the V gene TRBV7-9, with 7 bases identical to TRBD2. This CDR3 has 14 residues. The junction had 5 bases not matched to a gene; V was cut back by 5 bases and J by 3 bases. Germline V lookup: CDR1 SEHNR, CDR2 FQNEAQ (reference sequence).

The rearrangement joins TRBV7-9 to TRBJ2-5; 9 bases are a match to TRBD1. The J segment lost 3 bases and the V segment lost 1 base, leaving 6 bases of the junction unmatched. The CDR3 length is 16 residues. Germline CDR1 SEHNR, CDR2 FQNEAQ (reference sequence). The CDR3 loop is CASSLGGTGLEETQYF. The CDR3 DNA is TGTGCCAGCAGCTTAGGGGGGACAGGGCTTGAAGAGACCCAGTACTTC.

This sequence joins TRBV9 and TRBJ2-7; 7 bases are a match to TRBD1. Germline-derived CDR1 and CDR2 are SGDLS and YYNGEE. Trimming at V came to 0 bases and at J to 5 bases, leaving 2 bases not matched to a gene. This CDR3 is 13 amino acids long. The CDR3 sequence: CASSVATGDEQYF. CDR3 coding DNA: TGTGCCAGCAGCGTAGCCACAGGGGACGAGCAGTACTTC.

The rearrangement links TRBV18 to TRBJ1-3, with a possible D match to TRBD1 (5 bases). Germline CDR1 and CDR2: KGHSH and LQKENI. The CDR3 loop spans 16 amino acids. The V end was cut by 3 bases, the J end by 0 bases, with 12 bases between. Here the CDR3 DNA reads TGTGCCAGCTCACCCGGGGGACGGGTCTCTGGAAACACCATATATTTT. It codes for CASSPGGRVSGNTIYF.

This clone was found once. The chain employs TRBV7-2 and TRBJ1-4; maybe TRBD1 (5 bases). The CDR3 loop spans 15 amino acids. CDR1 SGHTA and CDR2 FQGNSA come from the germline V gene. Between the trimmed V and J ends, which lost 3 bases and 8 bases, there was a span of 16 bases. The CDR3 sequence: CASSFSGVSGEKLFF. In DNA, the CDR3 is TGTGCCAGCAGCTTTAGTGGGGTTTCAGGGGAAAAACTGTTTTTT.

The J gene is TRBJ1-5, the V gene TRBV27, with 9 bases lining up with TRBD1. CDR3 size: 14 residues. J lost 5 bases, V lost 8 bases, and 7 bases had no gene match. CDR1 and CDR2 (germline): MNHEY, SMNVEV (reference sequence). CDR3: CASSGTGMYQPQHF. The CDR3 DNA is TGTGCCAGCTCCGGGACAGGGATGTATCAGCCCCAGCATTTT.

The chain couples TRBV14 to TRBJ2-1; unclear D gene. V was trimmed by 5 bases and J by 9 bases, leaving 14 bases between them. The CDR3 loop spans 13 amino acids. Per germline, CDR1 SGHDN and CDR2 FVKESK. The CDR3 loop reads CASSSNWVGEQFF. The CDR3, as DNA: TGTGCCAGCAGCTCCAATTGGGTCGGTGAGCAGTTCTTC.

A note on this clone: One end of the junction is discordant with germline, which a read error may explain. The V and J genes are TRBV12-5 and TRBJ2-4; TRBD2 might be the D (5 bases). From germline, CDR1 is LGHNT and CDR2 FRNRAP. The CDR3 has 14 amino acids. The CDR3 spells CASGFDLGDESTAF. The CDR3 region has the DNA TGTGCTAGTGGTTTCGATCTGGGAGATGAAAGTACCGCCTTC.

The chain combines TRBV30 with TRBJ1-1; D call uncertain. The germline V gene has CDR1 GTSNPN and CDR2 SVGIG (reference sequence). The ends were cut back, 2 bases at V and 0 bases at J, with 7 bases in the middle. The CDR3 runs to 13 residues. In DNA form, the CDR3 reads TGTGCCTGGAGTTTAGGGTTGAACACTGAAGCTTTCTTT. It specifies CAWSLGLNTEAFF. The full variable domain, rest sourced from reference TRBV30 and TRBJ1-1, is SQTIHQWPATLVQPVGSPLSLECTVEGTSNPNLYWYRQAAGRGLQLLFYSVGIGQISSEVPQNLSASRPQDRQFILSSKKLLLSDSGFYLCAWSLGLNTEAFFGQGTRLTVV.

V usage is TRBV5-5 and J usage is TRBJ2-1, with D unclear. Trimming shortened V by 1 base and J by 6 bases, and 5 bases separated the two germline ends. The germline V gene encodes CDR1 SGHKS and CDR2 YYEKEE (reference sequence). The length of the CDR3 is 12 residues. Written as DNA, the CDR3 is TGTGCCAGCAGCTTGTACAGCAATGAGCAGTTCTTC. Translation: CASSLYSNEQFF.

In its sample, this clone was seen a few times. The CDR3 here is CASSAGGQGVTYGYTF. CDR3 nucleotides: TGTGCCAGCAGCGCAGGGGGACAGGGTGTGACCTATGGCTACACCTTC. This chain joins TRBV9 and TRBJ1-2; 9 bases align to TRBD1. Germline V lookup: CDR1 SGDLS, CDR2 YYNGEE. The V gene end was trimmed by 3 bases and the J gene end by 4 bases; junction bases not matched to a gene: 10. The CDR3 length is 16 residues.

V usage is TRBV27 and J usage is TRBJ1-1, with D maybe TRBD1 (6 bases). The V gene lost 3 bases and the J gene lost 0 bases, with 14 bases spanning the gap. The CDR3 has 16 residues. The germline gives CDR1 MNHEY, CDR2 SMNVEV (reference sequence). DNA for the CDR3: TGTGCCAGCAGTTTTAAGTTCGGGACACTGAACACTGAAGCTTTCTTT. Protein sequence: CASSFKFGTLNTEAFF.

V is TRBV28 and J is TRBJ2-2, with a possible D match to TRBD1 (5 bases). Per germline, CDR1 MDHEN and CDR2 SYDVKM. This CDR3 has 15 amino acids. V dropped 4 bases and J dropped 0 bases, with 9 bases sitting between them. CDR3 protein: CASSSDRTNTGELFF. The DNA of the CDR3 is TGTGCCAGCAGTTCCGACAGAACGAACACCGGGGAGCTGTTTTTT. The full variable domain, in which reference TRBV28 and TRBJ2-2 provide the parts outside the CDR3, is DVKVTQSSRYLVKRTGEKVFLECVQDMDHENMFWYRQDPGLGLRLIYFSYDVKMKEKGDIPEGYSVSREKKERFSLILESASTNQTSMYLCASSSDRTNTGELFFGEGSRLTVL.

The CDR3 DNA reads as TGTGCCAGCAGTCCGGGACACTCAGTCACTGAAGCTTTCTTT. It is translated as CASSPGHSVTEAFF. The genes are TRBV6-6 and TRBJ1-1; D might be TRBD1 (6 bases). The germline V and J ends were trimmed by 5 bases and 4 bases, with 14 bases remaining between them. This CDR3 comprises 14 residues. Germline CDR1 is MNHNY and CDR2 is SVGAGI (reference sequence).

The CDR3: CASSLAELWDAANTGELFF. CDR3 bases: TGTGCCAGCAGCTTGGCCGAGCTTTGGGACGCAGCGAACACCGGGGAGCTGTTTTTT. The chain links TRBV5-5 to TRBJ2-2; the D gene could be TRBD1 or TRBD2 (5 bases each). The CDR3 has 19 residues. The V end lost 0 bases, the J end lost 0 bases, and 18 bases lay between the germline ends. In germline, CDR1 is SGHKS, CDR2 YYEKEE (reference sequence).

This chain joins TRBV11-3 and TRBJ2-1, with 15 bases aligning to TRBD2. Germline CDR1 and CDR2: SGHNT and YENEEA. The CDR3 contains 19 residues. J lost 4 bases, V lost 0 bases, and 7 bases had no gene match. Written as DNA, the CDR3 is TGTGCCAGCAGCTTAGATGGACTAGCGGGAGGGGAAGGGTACAATGAGCAGTTCTTC. This codes for CASSLDGLAGGEGYNEQFF.

The count of this clone is one. The chain has TRBV5-1 and TRBJ2-3; TRBD2 is a possible D gene (5 bases). V gave up 4 bases and J gave up 5 bases, with 8 bases separating them. CDR3 length equals 12 residues. From germline, CDR1 is SGHRS and CDR2 YFSETQ. CDR3 loop: CASSTTRDTQYF. As DNA, the CDR3 is TGCGCCAGCAGCACCACTAGAGATACGCAGTATTTT.

The chain has TRBV2 and TRBJ1-2; D is undetermined. Trimming stripped 0 bases from V and 0 bases from J, with 11 bases between. The CDR3 is made up of 16 amino acids. Germline assignment: CDR1 SNHLY and CDR2 FYNNEI. CDR3 DNA sequence: TGTGCCAGCAGTGAAGCGCTATGGGCCACTAACTATGGCTACACCTTC. Translation gives CASSEALWATNYGYTF.

The V gene is TRBV6-1, the J gene TRBJ1-4; 7 bases fit TRBD1. After removal of 10 bases from V and 8 bases from J, the junction contained 10 bases not matched to a gene. CDR3 size: 13 residues. Germline V lookup: CDR1 MNHNS, CDR2 SASEGT. DNA for the CDR3: TGTGCCACAGAACAGGGGTCGGGGGAAAAACTGTTTTTT. Translating it yields CATEQGSGEKLFF.

This chain uses TRBV4-1 with TRBJ1-1; D perhaps matches TRBD1 (5 bases). Trimming cost V 4 bases and J 0 bases, with 15 bases left between them. The CDR3 extends over 16 amino acids. Germline values: CDR1 MGHRA, CDR2 YSYEKL. The CDR3 DNA follows: TGCGCCAGCAGCCTCTCAATAGGGACGATGAACACTGAAGCTTTCTTT. Its translation is CASSLSIGTMNTEAFF.

This clone was seen a handful of times. The genes are TRBV7-6 and TRBJ2-2, with D perhaps matching TRBD2 (6 bases). Trimming cost V 5 bases and J 2 bases, with 12 bases left between them. This CDR3 has 15 amino acids. The germline V gene has CDR1 SGHVS and CDR2 FNYEAQ. CDR3 sequence reads: CASSLWDSNTGELFF. Here the CDR3 DNA reads TGTGCCAGCAGCCTATGGGACTCCAACACCGGGGAGCTGTTTTTT.

This clone occurred once. The chain is built from TRBV19 and TRBJ2-7, with 10 bases identical to TRBD2. This CDR3 comprises 16 residues. After removal of 1 base from V and 1 base from J, the junction contained 4 bases not matched to a gene. Germline values: CDR1 LNHDA, CDR2 SQIVND (reference sequence). The CDR3 reads CASSIVGAGGSYEQYF. CDR3 coding DNA: TGTGCCAGTAGTATAGTAGGAGCGGGAGGGTCCTACGAGCAGTACTTC.